This TCR beta chain was captured by sequencing in a study of human T cells and chemical hapten exposure. Study summary: The patient population, which was mostly female, had alopecia areata, totalis or universalis. Across samples, TCR yields varied, mostly owing to small differences in pooled library volumes.

TCRdb used MiXCR to reprocess the RACE reads, holding one entry per CDR3 protein. The sample lists around 120,000 distinct CDR3 sequences; roughly an eighth were seen once. Germline values: CDR1 MNHEY, CDR2 SVGEGT. CDR3 size: 18 residues. V gave up 6 bases and J gave up 3 bases, with 24 bases separating them. As for time point: patch test 1, 2 weeks after DPC sensitization. The treatment is: therapeutic diphenylcyclopropenone sensitization with weekly scalp DPC. Prior to application of each patch test, blood was drawn. This sequence was found in a man aged 18 to 30 with alopecia areata. Some clones in this sample may be carry-over from other donors' samples. The V and J genes are TRBV6-2 or TRBV6-3 and TRBJ2-4; TRBD1 is a possible D gene (5 bases). The sample consisted of whole blood, taken in connection with sensitization to the hapten diphenylcyclopropenone (DPC). The CDR3 bases are TGTGCCAGCAGGAAACAGGAGCCCGTTGCTTACTTCAAAAACATTCAGTACTTC. Translation gives CASRKQEPVAYFKNIQYF.